The rows below give T cell receptor beta chains drawn from one sample of a study of cytomegalovirus exposure and HLA in healthy donors. This table comes from immunoSEQ multiplex PCR, and its TCRdb copy is limited to in-frame clones, with some not included. This table has approximately 100,000 clones, 65% to 75% appearing once. The sample comprised PBMCs. All receptors come from a middle-aged woman in good health and CMV-seronegative. The CDR3 runs from the conserved cysteine through the conserved F or W. Each record gives: V gene, clone size, CDR3 length, D gene, J gene, CDR3 DNA, CDR3 protein. D genes are given only for firm matches. Clone size, where shown, is once, few, many, or a class for clones that have expanded.

v_call: TRBV18
clone_size: -
cdr3_length: 16
d_call: -
j_call: TRBJ1-2
cdr3_nt: TGTGCCAGCTCACCGGGCGGGCGGCCCCCTAACTATGGCTACACCTTC
cdr3_aa: CASSPGGRPPNYGYTF

v_call: TRBV6-6
clone_size: -
cdr3_length: 15
d_call: TRBD1
j_call: TRBJ1-2
cdr3_nt: TGTGCCAGCAGACAGGGGCGAGGGACTAACTATGGCTACACCTTC
cdr3_aa: CASRQGRGTNYGYTF

v_call: TRBV21-1
clone_size: -
cdr3_length: 18
d_call: -
j_call: TRBJ1-3
cdr3_nt: TGTGCCAGCAGCAAAAGTAATTTATACACCAGCTCTGGAAACACCATATATTTT
cdr3_aa: CASSKSNLYTSSGNTIYF

v_call: TRBV5-3
clone_size: -
cdr3_length: 14
d_call: TRBD1
j_call: TRBJ2-7
cdr3_nt: TGTGCCAGAAGCGGGGGGGACAGGGGATTCGAGCAGTACTTC
cdr3_aa: CARSGGDRGFEQYF

v_call: TRBV9
clone_size: -
cdr3_length: 15
d_call: TRBD1
j_call: TRBJ2-7
cdr3_nt: TGTGCCAGCAGCTTTGGGGGACAGGACGGCGCCGAGCAGTACTTC
cdr3_aa: CASSFGGQDGAEQYF

v_call: TRBV30
clone_size: -
cdr3_length: 9
d_call: -
j_call: TRBJ1-2
cdr3_nt: TGTGCCTGGAGCCAGGGATACACCTTC
cdr3_aa: CAWSQGYTF

v_call: TRBV6-1
clone_size: -
cdr3_length: 14
d_call: TRBD1
j_call: TRBJ2-7
cdr3_nt: TGTGCCAGCAGAAGGGCAGGGGGTAAGGACGAGCAGTACTTC
cdr3_aa: CASRRAGGKDEQYF

v_call: TRBV11-2
clone_size: -
cdr3_length: 14
d_call: TRBD1
j_call: TRBJ2-3
cdr3_nt: TGTGCCAGCAGCTGGGTACAGGGGGCAGATACGCAGTATTTT
cdr3_aa: CASSWVQGADTQYF

v_call: TRBV4-3
clone_size: -
cdr3_length: 15
d_call: -
j_call: TRBJ1-1
cdr3_nt: TGCGCCAGCAGCCACGAACAGACCTTGGGCACTGAAGCTTTCTTT
cdr3_aa: CASSHEQTLGTEAFF

v_call: TRBV7-3
clone_size: -
cdr3_length: 16
d_call: TRBD1
j_call: TRBJ2-5
cdr3_nt: TGTGCCAGCAGCCCGAACGCCCGGGACAGCCAAGAGACCCAGTACTTC
cdr3_aa: CASSPNARDSQETQYF

v_call: TRBV9
clone_size: -
cdr3_length: 12
d_call: -
j_call: TRBJ1-3
cdr3_nt: TGTGCCAGCAGCGGGACCAGGGACACCATATATTTT
cdr3_aa: CASSGTRDTIYF

v_call: TRBV5-1
clone_size: -
cdr3_length: 14
d_call: -
j_call: TRBJ1-1
cdr3_nt: TGCGCCAGCAGCTGGAACCAGGGTAACACTGAAGCTTTCTTT
cdr3_aa: CASSWNQGNTEAFF

v_call: TRBV19
clone_size: -
cdr3_length: 15
d_call: TRBD2
j_call: TRBJ2-5
cdr3_nt: TGTGCCAGTAGTATTGGGCTAGCGGACCAAGAGACCCAGTACTTC
cdr3_aa: CASSIGLADQETQYF

v_call: TRBV9
clone_size: few
cdr3_length: 15
d_call: -
j_call: TRBJ2-3
cdr3_nt: TGTGCCAGCAGCGTACGGGACATCAGCACAGATACGCAGTATTTT
cdr3_aa: CASSVRDISTDTQYF

v_call: TRBV6-1
clone_size: -
cdr3_length: 13
d_call: TRBD1
j_call: TRBJ1-4
cdr3_nt: TGTGCCAGCAGTGACGACAGGGCCCTGGAACTGTTTTTT
cdr3_aa: CASSDDRALELFF

v_call: TRBV7-3
clone_size: -
cdr3_length: 15
d_call: -
j_call: TRBJ2-1
cdr3_nt: TGTGCCAGCAGCTTAACGGCGGACTCCTACAATGAGCAGTTCTTC
cdr3_aa: CASSLTADSYNEQFF

v_call: TRBV7-9
clone_size: -
cdr3_length: 12
d_call: -
j_call: TRBJ2-5
cdr3_nt: TGTGCCAGCAGCTTAGACAAAGAGACCCAGTACTTC
cdr3_aa: CASSLDKETQYF

v_call: TRBV19
clone_size: -
cdr3_length: 14
d_call: TRBD1
j_call: TRBJ1-5
cdr3_nt: TGTGCCAGTAGTACCGGACAGGGCCATCAGCCCCAGCATTTT
cdr3_aa: CASSTGQGHQPQHF

v_call: TRBV9
clone_size: -
cdr3_length: 13
d_call: -
j_call: TRBJ1-4
cdr3_nt: TGTGCCAGCAGAAGAGACCTTGTGGGAGAACTGTTTTTT
cdr3_aa: CASRRDLVGELFF

v_call: TRBV7-8
clone_size: few
cdr3_length: 16
d_call: -
j_call: TRBJ2-3
cdr3_nt: TGTGCCAGCAGCTTAGCGATAGCAGCATCGACAGATACGCAGTATTTT
cdr3_aa: CASSLAIAASTDTQYF

v_call: TRBV29-1
clone_size: -
cdr3_length: 13
d_call: -
j_call: TRBJ2-2
cdr3_nt: TGCAGCGCCGACTGGCGGGGCACCGGGGAGCTGTTTTTT
cdr3_aa: CSADWRGTGELFF

v_call: TRBV4-3
clone_size: -
cdr3_length: 17
d_call: TRBD1
j_call: TRBJ2-5
cdr3_nt: TGCGCCAGCAGCCAAGCTCCAGCCGGGACAGGGGGCGGGGAGCAGTACTTC
cdr3_aa: CASSQAPAGTGGGEQYF

v_call: TRBV10-3
clone_size: -
cdr3_length: 15
d_call: TRBD2
j_call: TRBJ2-2
cdr3_nt: TGTGCCATCAGTTTAGCGGGAGGGGACACCGGGGAGCTGTTTTTT
cdr3_aa: CAISLAGGDTGELFF

v_call: TRBV9
clone_size: -
cdr3_length: 16
d_call: -
j_call: TRBJ2-1
cdr3_nt: TGTGCCAGCAGCGAGGGACTGACCCTCTCCTACAATGAGCAGTTCTTC
cdr3_aa: CASSEGLTLSYNEQFF

v_call: TRBV2
clone_size: -
cdr3_length: 14
d_call: TRBD1
j_call: TRBJ1-5
cdr3_nt: TGTGCCAGCAGAGTAGGACAGGGTGGTGCTCCCCAGCATTTT
cdr3_aa: CASRVGQGGAPQHF

v_call: TRBV6-5
clone_size: -
cdr3_length: 14
d_call: TRBD1
j_call: TRBJ2-5
cdr3_nt: TGTGCCAGCAGTTACGGACAGGGGGCTGAGACCCAGTACTTC
cdr3_aa: CASSYGQGAETQYF

v_call: TRBV6-5
clone_size: -
cdr3_length: 12
d_call: TRBD1
j_call: TRBJ1-2
cdr3_nt: TGTGCCAGCAGTCCGCGACAGGGGGGCTACACCTTC
cdr3_aa: CASSPRQGGYTF

v_call: TRBV5-1
clone_size: -
cdr3_length: 16
d_call: TRBD2
j_call: TRBJ2-2
cdr3_nt: TGCGCCAGCAGCCCTAGCGGGGGTCTGAACACCGGGGAGCTGTTTTTT
cdr3_aa: CASSPSGGLNTGELFF

v_call: TRBV11-2
clone_size: -
cdr3_length: 16
d_call: TRBD2
j_call: TRBJ2-7
cdr3_nt: TGTGCCAGCAGCTTAGGCGGACGAGCGGGAGCGGAAGAGCAGTACTTC
cdr3_aa: CASSLGGRAGAEEQYF

v_call: TRBV11-2
clone_size: -
cdr3_length: 15
d_call: -
j_call: TRBJ2-3
cdr3_nt: TGTGCCAGCAGCCAAGGACTTGGGGGCACAGATACGCAGTATTTT
cdr3_aa: CASSQGLGGTDTQYF

v_call: TRBV7-9
clone_size: few
cdr3_length: 18
d_call: -
j_call: TRBJ1-5
cdr3_nt: TGTGCCAGCAGCTTTGGAGACGGGAGGCCCGCAGGCGGTCAGCCCCAGCATTTT
cdr3_aa: CASSFGDGRPAGGQPQHF

v_call: TRBV15
clone_size: -
cdr3_length: 14
d_call: TRBD1
j_call: TRBJ2-2
cdr3_nt: TGTGCCACCAGCGGACAGGGGGACACCGGGGAGCTGTTTTTT
cdr3_aa: CATSGQGDTGELFF

v_call: TRBV18
clone_size: -
cdr3_length: 14
d_call: -
j_call: TRBJ2-5
cdr3_nt: TGTGCCAGCTCACCAATAACACCTCAAGAGACCCAGTACTTC
cdr3_aa: CASSPITPQETQYF

v_call: TRBV7-3
clone_size: -
cdr3_length: 13
d_call: -
j_call: TRBJ2-2
cdr3_nt: TGTGCCAGCAGCCCGACAGGCACCGGGGAGCTGTTTTTT
cdr3_aa: CASSPTGTGELFF

v_call: TRBV6-1
clone_size: -
cdr3_length: 14
d_call: TRBD2
j_call: TRBJ2-5
cdr3_nt: TGTGCCAGCAGTAGCGGGAGGGCCCTAGAGACCCAGTACTTC
cdr3_aa: CASSSGRALETQYF

v_call: TRBV6-5
clone_size: once
cdr3_length: 16
d_call: TRBD2
j_call: TRBJ2-1
cdr3_nt: TGTGCCAGCAGTTACTCGACGAGCGGGACCTACAATGAGCAGTTCTTC
cdr3_aa: CASSYSTSGTYNEQFF

v_call: TRBV5-8
clone_size: -
cdr3_length: 18
d_call: -
j_call: TRBJ2-3
cdr3_nt: TGTGCCAGCAGCTTGGGGGTAGCAGGGGCAAGTAGCACAGATACGCAGTATTTT
cdr3_aa: CASSLGVAGASSTDTQYF

v_call: TRBV5-4
clone_size: few
cdr3_length: 14
d_call: -
j_call: TRBJ2-1
cdr3_nt: TGTGCCAGCAGCGCCGGGACTGCCTACAATGAGCAGTTCTTC
cdr3_aa: CASSAGTAYNEQFF

v_call: TRBV11-2
clone_size: -
cdr3_length: 14
d_call: TRBD1
j_call: TRBJ2-7
cdr3_nt: TGTGCCAGCAGCCACGGACAGGATTCCTACGAGCAGTACTTC
cdr3_aa: CASSHGQDSYEQYF

v_call: TRBV21-1
clone_size: -
cdr3_length: 17
d_call: -
j_call: TRBJ2-3
cdr3_nt: TGTGCCAGCAGCAACCAGAGACTAGCGCGCAGCACAGATACGCAGTATTTT
cdr3_aa: CASSNQRLARSTDTQYF

v_call: TRBV10-3
clone_size: -
cdr3_length: 13
d_call: -
j_call: TRBJ1-2
cdr3_nt: TGTGCCACCCCAGGGGTGGGTAACTATGGCTACACCTTC
cdr3_aa: CATPGVGNYGYTF

v_call: TRBV7-3
clone_size: -
cdr3_length: 14
d_call: -
j_call: TRBJ2-7
cdr3_nt: TGTGCCAGCAGCTTGACAGCTAACTCCTACGAGCAGTACTTC
cdr3_aa: CASSLTANSYEQYF

v_call: TRBV4-2
clone_size: few
cdr3_length: 15
d_call: TRBD1
j_call: TRBJ1-2
cdr3_nt: TGTGCCAGCAGCCAAGATCGAGGGGGCCACTATGGCTACACCTTC
cdr3_aa: CASSQDRGGHYGYTF

v_call: TRBV10-3
clone_size: -
cdr3_length: 13
d_call: -
j_call: TRBJ1-3
cdr3_nt: TGTGCCACCCGGGTATACTCTGGAAACACCATATATTTT
cdr3_aa: CATRVYSGNTIYF

v_call: TRBV7-2
clone_size: -
cdr3_length: 17
d_call: TRBD1
j_call: TRBJ1-4
cdr3_nt: TGTGCCAGCAGCTTAGACGGGACAGGGGTAACTAATGAAAAACTGTTTTTT
cdr3_aa: CASSLDGTGVTNEKLFF

v_call: TRBV6-6
clone_size: once
cdr3_length: 15
d_call: -
j_call: TRBJ1-4
cdr3_nt: TGTGCCAGCAGTTACATGGACATCCATGAGGAAAAACTGTTTTTT
cdr3_aa: CASSYMDIHEEKLFF

v_call: TRBV11-2
clone_size: -
cdr3_length: 16
d_call: TRBD2
j_call: TRBJ2-2
cdr3_nt: TGTGCCAGCAGCAAGACTAGCGGGGGTGGCACCGGGGAGCTGTTTTTT
cdr3_aa: CASSKTSGGGTGELFF

v_call: TRBV28
clone_size: -
cdr3_length: 13
d_call: -
j_call: TRBJ2-7
cdr3_nt: TGTGCCAGCAGTTTAAGAGGATTCTACGAGCAGTACTTC
cdr3_aa: CASSLRGFYEQYF

v_call: TRBV30
clone_size: -
cdr3_length: 15
d_call: TRBD1
j_call: TRBJ2-5
cdr3_nt: TGTGCCTGGAGCTCCGGGACAGGGAAACAAGAGACCCAGTACTTC
cdr3_aa: CAWSSGTGKQETQYF

v_call: TRBV7-6
clone_size: -
cdr3_length: 15
d_call: -
j_call: TRBJ2-5
cdr3_nt: TGTGCCAGCAGCCCGCCATACGGGATCCAAGAGACCCAGTACTTC
cdr3_aa: CASSPPYGIQETQYF

v_call: TRBV5-6
clone_size: once
cdr3_length: 12
d_call: -
j_call: TRBJ2-3
cdr3_nt: TGTGCCAGCAGCCCCTCACAAGATACGCAGTATTTT
cdr3_aa: CASSPSQDTQYF

v_call: TRBV7-2
clone_size: -
cdr3_length: 17
d_call: TRBD1
j_call: TRBJ1-5
cdr3_nt: TGTGCCAGCAGGGGGACAGGGGGCGGGAGGTTCAATCAGCCCCAGCATTTT
cdr3_aa: CASRGTGGGRFNQPQHF

v_call: TRBV15
clone_size: -
cdr3_length: 13
d_call: -
j_call: TRBJ1-1
cdr3_nt: TGTGCCACCAGCAGTCCTCTTGTCCCTGAAGCTTTCTTT
cdr3_aa: CATSSPLVPEAFF

v_call: TRBV7-8
clone_size: -
cdr3_length: 14
d_call: TRBD1
j_call: TRBJ1-4
cdr3_nt: TGTGCCAGCAGAGAGACAGGGGGCTTTGAAAAACTGTTTTTT
cdr3_aa: CASRETGGFEKLFF

v_call: TRBV2
clone_size: -
cdr3_length: 14
d_call: -
j_call: TRBJ2-7
cdr3_nt: TGTGCCAGCAGTGAGGGCCCCAGGGTCTACGAGCAGTACTTC
cdr3_aa: CASSEGPRVYEQYF